Each of the 16 T cell receptor beta chains below was sequenced from the same sample in a study of blood T cell repertoires in COVID-19. The data were produced by immunoSEQ multiplex PCR, yet TCRdb's version contains in-frame clones alone and is incomplete. Of about 93,000 clones listed, roughly 89% are singletons. What was sequenced was peripheral blood. The receptor set was obtained from a man between 60 and 70 years old with COVID-19, enrolled during active disease.

The rearrangement links TRBV7-2 to TRBJ1-6, with TRBD1 as a possible D gene (6 bases). Trimming removed 6 bases at V and 7 bases at J, with 19 bases between. This CDR3 spans 16 amino acids. Germline V gene lookup returns CDR1 SGHTA and CDR2 FQGNSA. CDR3 sequence: CASRPAGAGENSPLHF. The CDR3 DNA is TGTGCCAGCAGACCCGCCGGGGCAGGGGAGAATTCACCCCTCCACTTT.

This chain connects TRBV10-3 to TRBJ1-2; a possible D gene is TRBD1 (5 bases). Germline V CDR1 and CDR2: ENHRY, SYGVKD. The CDR3 runs 15 residues. V lost 0 bases and J 4 bases, leaving 12 bases between the germline ends. CDR3 sequence: CAISESLDSIYGYTF. CDR3 coding DNA: TGTGCCATCAGTGAGTCTCTCGACAGCATCTATGGCTACACCTTC.

The table lists this clone with a few counts. The V and J genes are TRBV15 and TRBJ2-2; D gene uncertain. Trimming removed 0 bases from V and 3 bases from J, with 5 bases in between. Germline CDR1 reads LNHNV; CDR2 reads YYDKDF (reference sequence). This CDR3 spans 14 amino acids. CDR3 nucleotide sequence: TGTGCCACCAGCAGAGATACGGACACCGGGGAGCTGTTTTTT. As protein: CATSRDTDTGELFF.

The chain employs TRBV11-2 and TRBJ1-2; tentatively, D is TRBD1 (5 bases). This CDR3 contains 15 residues. Germline assignment: CDR1 SGHAT and CDR2 FQNNGV. Between the trimmed V and J ends, which lost 1 base and 6 bases, there was a span of 15 bases. CDR3 DNA: TGTGCCAGCAGCTTAGGGGGAGGGACGGTTGATGGCTACACCTTC. It translates to CASSLGGGTVDGYTF.

Only a few counts were recorded for this clone. V and J are TRBV11-2 and TRBJ2-3; D may be TRBD1 (8 bases). CDR1 SGHAT and CDR2 FQNNGV come from the germline V gene. With 5 bases removed from V and 5 bases from J, the gap between germline ends came to 23 bases. The CDR3 extends over 17 amino acids. Here the CDR3 reads CASSTRFGQGGVDTQYF. The DNA of the CDR3 is TGTGCCAGCAGCACTCGATTTGGACAGGGAGGGGTAGATACGCAGTATTTT. The full variable domain, completed using reference TRBV11-2 and TRBJ2-3, is EAGVAQSPRYKIIEKRQSVAFWCNPISGHATLYWYQQILGQGPKLLIQFQNNGVVDDSQLPKDRFSAERLKGVDSTLKIQPAKLEDSAVYLCASSTRFGQGGVDTQYFGPGTRLTVL.

This rearrangement joins TRBV7-9 to TRBJ1-1; possibly TRBD1 for D (5 bases). The germline V gene has CDR1 SEHNR and CDR2 FQNEAQ (reference sequence). V lost 5 bases and J 4 bases, leaving 14 bases between the germline ends. This CDR3 comprises 14 residues. The DNA for the CDR3 is TGTGCCAGCAGCGTCACCAGGGATAGCACTGAAGCTTTCTTT. It translates to CASSVTRDSTEAFF.

The rearrangement uses TRBV15 and TRBJ1-4; D is unclear. Germline V gene lookup returns CDR1 LNHNV and CDR2 YYDKDF (reference sequence). The CDR3 has 14 residues. The V end lost 8 bases, the J end lost 8 bases, and 18 bases lay between the germline ends. The CDR3 DNA follows: TGTGCCACCGCATCGAGCCAGGTTGGAGAAAAACTGTTTTTT. It translates to CATASSQVGEKLFF.

The chain uses TRBV11-2 and TRBJ1-2; perhaps TRBD1 as D (6 bases). Per the germline V gene, CDR1 is SGHAT and CDR2 is FQNNGV. The CDR3 has 15 residues. V lost 5 bases and J 0 bases, leaving 13 bases between the germline ends. Here the CDR3 DNA reads TGTGCCAGCAGCCCTCGGACAGAAGCTAACTATGGCTACACCTTC. Its protein is CASSPRTEANYGYTF.

The chain uses TRBV6-5 and TRBJ2-7, with TRBD1 matching 9 bases. CDR3 length: 15 amino acids. Losses at the gene ends were 2 bases for V and 2 bases for J; bases not matched to a gene: 4. Per germline, CDR1 MNHEY and CDR2 SVGAGI. The CDR3 bases are TGTGCCAGCAGTTACGGACAGGGGCGACCCTACGAGCAGTACTTC. It specifies CASSYGQGRPYEQYF.

This chain uses TRBV12-5 with TRBJ1-4, with 8 bases lining up with TRBD1. V shed 7 bases, J shed 7 bases, and the junction held 17 bases outside the gene matches. This CDR3 comprises 17 residues. Germline assignment: CDR1 LGHNT and CDR2 FRNRAP. CDR3 bases: TGTGCTAGTGCCCTCGGGACAGGTCCCGCCGGGGGTGAAAAACTGTTTTTT. This codes for CASALGTGPAGGEKLFF. Complete variable domain (other parts from reference TRBV12-5 and TRBJ1-4): DARVTQTPRHKVTEMGQEVTMRCQPILGHNTVFWYRQTMMQGLELLAYFRNRAPLDDSGMPKDRFSAEMPDATLATLKIQPSEPRDSAVYFCASALGTGPAGGEKLFFGSGTQLSVL.

Only one count was recorded for this clone. The chain has TRBV6-5 and TRBJ2-7, with D possibly TRBD2 on 5 matching bases. V gave up 0 bases and J gave up 3 bases, with 15 bases separating them. Per the germline V gene, CDR1 is MNHEY and CDR2 is SVGAGI. The CDR3 is 16 residues long. The CDR3 protein is CASSYSKRAGDYEQYF. CDR3 bases: TGTGCCAGCAGTTACTCGAAAAGGGCCGGGGACTACGAGCAGTACTTC.

This chain joins TRBV12-5 and TRBJ2-1; 14 positions match TRBD2. This CDR3 comprises 15 residues. Germline V gene sequence: CDR1 LGHNT, CDR2 FRNRAP. V was pared by 6 bases and J by 9 bases, with 7 bases of the junction left unmatched. CDR3 loop: CASGEGLAGDGEQFF. The CDR3 DNA reads as TGTGCTAGTGGCGAGGGACTAGCGGGAGACGGTGAGCAGTTCTTC. Variable domain in full (rest from reference TRBV12-5 and TRBJ2-1): DARVTQTPRHKVTEMGQEVTMRCQPILGHNTVFWYRQTMMQGLELLAYFRNRAPLDDSGMPKDRFSAEMPDATLATLKIQPSEPRDSAVYFCASGEGLAGDGEQFFGPGTRLTVL.

The CDR3 bases are TGTGCCAGTAGTCGGAGACAGGGACTGCCCGAGCAGTACTTC. Residues: CASSRRQGLPEQYF. The rearrangement uses TRBV19 and TRBJ2-7; a weak D match, TRBD1 (7 bases). The CDR3 is 14 amino acids. Per the germline V gene, CDR1 is LNHDA and CDR2 is SQIVND (reference sequence). V gave up 5 bases and J gave up 6 bases, with 17 bases separating them.

The chain carries TRBV20-1 and TRBJ2-1; 9 positions match TRBD2. V lost 3 bases, J lost 5 bases, and 5 bases stayed unmatched. The length of the CDR3 is 14 residues. Germline lookup yields CDR1 DFQATT and CDR2 SNEGSKA (reference sequence). The CDR3 region is CSASSSGRNNEQFF. The CDR3 nucleotides read TGCAGTGCTAGTTCGAGCGGGAGGAACAATGAGCAGTTCTTC.

The genes are TRBV18 and TRBJ1-4; no clear D. Germline-derived CDR1 and CDR2 are KGHSH and LQKENI. Deletions cut 3 bases from V and 1 base from J, with 9 bases between. This CDR3 region has 15 residues. The CDR3 loop reads CASSPEGGTNEKLFF. The CDR3 bases are TGTGCCAGCTCACCCGAGGGAGGAACTAATGAAAAACTGTTTTTT.

This rearrangement joins TRBV9 to TRBJ2-3, with 9 bases lining up with TRBD2. The CDR3 covers 14 residues. With V trimmed by 4 bases and J by 3 bases, 3 bases remained unmatched. CDR1 and CDR2 from the germline V gene are SGDLS and YYNGEE. The CDR3 DNA reads as TGTGCCAGCAGCATTAGCGGGAGTACAGATACGCAGTATTTT. The encoded protein is CASSISGSTDTQYF.